This T cell receptor beta chain was recovered during a study of blood T cell repertoires in COVID-19 (TCRdb year 2020). Notes on the research overall: Samples from collaborators originated in the United States, Italy and Spain and spanned both the acute and convalescent phases of COVID-19. The prospective study material was composed of cDNA or gDNA derived from T cells, B-cell-depleted T cells, or PBMCs. The dataset comprised deeply sampled blood TCRbeta repertoires from subjects exposed to, actively infected with, or recovered from COVID-19. The repertoires were made available in a free public database intended to serve as a resource for research on the immune response to SARS-CoV-2. The samples were drawn from two sources: the first 160 participants of the ongoing ImmuneRACE study, and 1,000 to 1,500 subjects contributed by 6 global collaborators. Sample metadata almost always included a de-identified subject ID, COVID-19 status, age in years and sex. Where HLA class I and class II types were available, the types were taken from metadata supplied by the sample provider, not from assay-based typing. Paper-wide results and their limitations: How much clinical and demographic metadata was included differed by source and by participant, and the metadata was provided uncurated.

As to this clone: Its cognate antigen has yet to be identified. Base qualities are not recorded, but no much larger clone differs from it by a single base.

V is cut back by 5 bases and J by 2 bases, with 9 bases in the junction unmatched. The CDR3 has 15 amino acids, counting the end cysteine and phenylalanine. The DNA shown is the 45-base CDR3, in frame from base 1. The germline V gene sets CDR1 to SGHRS and CDR2 to YFSETQ. The immunoSEQ Assay, a bias-controlled multiplex PCR, was used to amplify TCRbeta CDR3 regions from genomic DNA. As for how the authors treated the data: Nucleated cell counts per sample were estimated from amplification of reference gene primers within the assay. Sequence reads were collapsed and filtered to measure the absolute abundance of every unique TCRbeta CDR3 rearrangement. For each sample, productive Simpson clonality was calculated as the square root of Simpson's diversity index over productive rearrangements. The source is immuneACCESS, and TCRdb retained only in-frame sequences with V and J called. Part of the clones is not carried over; for the studies checked, unresolved V genes explain less than half of this, and the remainder is unexplained. The V and J calls and clone size are taken from that table; D and trimming were inferred from the DNA. This sample is represented by 150,000 to 200,000 clones; 85% to 95% of them were singletons. The top ten hold just under 2% of the sample.

One collaborating source in Seattle enrolled patients during active infection and followed them longitudinally through the course of disease. Each collaborating institution followed its own protocols to collect whole blood in K2EDTA tubes. For TCRbeta analysis, collaborator samples were shipped as frozen whole blood, as isolated PBMCs, or as DNA extracted from either sample type. Recombination connected TRBV5-1 to TRBJ2-7, with TRBD2 matching 8 junction bases. This TCR was sampled from a woman in her fifties or sixties with COVID-19, enrolled during active disease. The sequenced sample consisted of peripheral blood. The DNA sequence reads TGCGCCAGCAGTCCCGGGGGGGGGCCCCCCTACGAGCAGTACTTC. This is translated as CASSPGGGPPYEQYF.